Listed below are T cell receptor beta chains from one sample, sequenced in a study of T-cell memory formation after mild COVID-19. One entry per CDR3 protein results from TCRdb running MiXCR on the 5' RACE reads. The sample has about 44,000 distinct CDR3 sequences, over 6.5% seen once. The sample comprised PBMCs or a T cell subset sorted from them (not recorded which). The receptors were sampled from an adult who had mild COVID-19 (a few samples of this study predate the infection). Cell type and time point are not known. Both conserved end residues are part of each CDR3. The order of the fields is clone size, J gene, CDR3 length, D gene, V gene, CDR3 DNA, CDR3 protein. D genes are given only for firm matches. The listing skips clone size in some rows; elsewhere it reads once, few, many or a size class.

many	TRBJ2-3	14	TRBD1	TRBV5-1	TGCGCCAGCAGCCCCCGGACAGGGGTGGATACGCAGTATTTT	CASSPRTGVDTQYF
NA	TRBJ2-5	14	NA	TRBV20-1	TGCAGTGCTAGAGATCGTACAGGGCCCGGGGCCCAGTACTTC	CSARDRTGPGAQYF
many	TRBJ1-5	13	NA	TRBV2	TGTGCCAGCAGTGTGCAGGAGAATCAGCCCCAGCATTTT	CASSVQENQPQHF
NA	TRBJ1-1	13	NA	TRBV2	TGTGCCAGCATGGTTCTAGGGAACACTGAAGCTTTCTTT	CASMVLGNTEAFF
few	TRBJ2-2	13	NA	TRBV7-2	TGTGCCAGCAGCAGAGGACAGACCGGGGAGCTGTTTTTT	CASSRGQTGELFF
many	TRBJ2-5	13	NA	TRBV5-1	TGCGCCAGCAGCTTGGTAGCAGAAGAGACCCAGTACTTC	CASSLVAEETQYF
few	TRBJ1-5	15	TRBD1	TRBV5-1	TGCGCCAGCAAGACAGGGACAGGGAGCAATCAGCCCCAGCATTTT	CASKTGTGSNQPQHF
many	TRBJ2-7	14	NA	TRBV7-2	TGTGCCAGCAGCTTTCCTAAGACCGGTTACGAGCAGTACTTC	CASSFPKTGYEQYF
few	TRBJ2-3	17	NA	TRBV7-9	TGTGCCAGCAGCTCACCCCTGACCTCCCCTAGCACAGATACGCAGTATTTT	CASSSPLTSPSTDTQYF
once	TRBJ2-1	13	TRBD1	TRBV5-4	TGTGCAAGCAGCAAGGACAGGTTTGGTGAGCAGTTCTTC	CASSKDRFGEQFF
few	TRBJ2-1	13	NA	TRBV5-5	TGTGCCAGCAGCTTGGGGGGGCGGAATGAGCAGTTCTTC	CASSLGGRNEQFF
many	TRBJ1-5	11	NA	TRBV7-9	TGTGCCAGCACCACGAATCAGCCCCAGCATTTT	CASTTNQPQHF
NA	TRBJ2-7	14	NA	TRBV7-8	TGTGCCAGCACCCTGGGACACCAATCCTACGAGCAGTACTTC	CASTLGHQSYEQYF
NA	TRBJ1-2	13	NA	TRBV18	TGTGCCAGCTCACCAGGGGACCTGTTTGGCTACACCTTC	CASSPGDLFGYTF
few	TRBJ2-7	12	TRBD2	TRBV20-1	TGCAGTGCTTTAGCGGGGGTATACGAGCAGTACTTC	CSALAGVYEQYF
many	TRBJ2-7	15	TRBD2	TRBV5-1	TGCGCCAGCAGCTTGACCGGGACTAGCGGATACGAGCAGTACTTC	CASSLTGTSGYEQYF
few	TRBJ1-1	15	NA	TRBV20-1	TGCAGTGCTAGAGATTTGCGGGAACTGAACACTGAAGCTTTCTTT	CSARDLRELNTEAFF
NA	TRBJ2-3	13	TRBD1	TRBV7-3	TGTGCCAGCAGCTTAACGGCGGGACAGGGCGAGTATTTT	CASSLTAGQGEYF
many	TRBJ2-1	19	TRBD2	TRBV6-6	TGTGCCAGCAGTCAGCCGGGGGGGACTAGCGGGGTCTCCTACAATGAGCAGTTCTTC	CASSQPGGTSGVSYNEQFF
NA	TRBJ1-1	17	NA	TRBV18	TGTGCCAGCTCACCACCGGGACCTCGAGGGAAGAACACTGAAGCTTTCTTT	CASSPPGPRGKNTEAFF
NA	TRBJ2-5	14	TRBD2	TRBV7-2	TGTGCCAGCAGCTACCGGGGCGGGGGTGAGACCCAGTACTTC	CASSYRGGGETQYF
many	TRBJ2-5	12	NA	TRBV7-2	TGTGCCAGCAGCTCCCGGCCAGAGACCCAGTACTTC	CASSSRPETQYF
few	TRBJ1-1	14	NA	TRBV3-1	TGTGCCAGCAGCCTCGCAGGGGACGGCACTGAAGCTTTCTTT	CASSLAGDGTEAFF
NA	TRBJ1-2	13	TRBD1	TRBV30	TGTGCCTGGAGCGGACAGGCTAACTATGGCTACACCTTC	CAWSGQANYGYTF
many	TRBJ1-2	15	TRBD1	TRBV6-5	TGTGCCAGCAGTTACTTGGGACAGGAGGTCTATGGCTACACCTTC	CASSYLGQEVYGYTF
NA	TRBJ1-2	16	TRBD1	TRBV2	TGTGCCAGCAGTGAAGCCGGGGGCAGGGGGAACTATGGCTACACCTTC	CASSEAGGRGNYGYTF
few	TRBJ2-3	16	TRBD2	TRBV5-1	TGCGCCAGCAGCAGCTTCTCACTAGCGGCGACAGATACGCAGTATTTT	CASSSFSLAATDTQYF
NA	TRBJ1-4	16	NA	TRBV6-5	TGTGCCAGCAGCCGACATCCTTTTGCAACTAATGAAAAACTGTTTTTT	CASSRHPFATNEKLFF
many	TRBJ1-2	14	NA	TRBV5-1	TGCGCCAGCAGCTTGGAGGGGGGGGACTATGGCTACACCTTC	CASSLEGGDYGYTF
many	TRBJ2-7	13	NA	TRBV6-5	TGTGCCAGCAGGAGGAGTCGGCCTGGCGAGCAGTACTTC	CASRRSRPGEQYF
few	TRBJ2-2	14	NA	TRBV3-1	TGTGCCAGCAGCCAGGGTCTTGAGTCCAGGGAGCTGTTTTTT	CASSQGLESRELFF
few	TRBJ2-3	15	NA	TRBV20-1	TGCAGTGCAAATTGGGGAGGCAGGGGCACAGATACGCAGTATTTT	CSANWGGRGTDTQYF